This TCR beta chain is drawn from a study of regulatory T cells in long-lasting Graves disease. Study overall: For a period under 3 months, newly diagnosed Graves' patients had taken antithyroid drugs.

Sample time point: newly diagnosed GD, antithyroid drugs for less than 3 months. The TCR library used RNA extracted from PBMCs. Each patient gave 7.5 to 9 milliliters of EDTA-anticoagulated peripheral blood. This clonotype was detected many times. Arm-PCR of CDR3 regions and iRepertoire HTBI primers were the basis on which TCR beta libraries were built. TCRdb recomputed calls from the multiplex PCR reads with MiXCR, one row per CDR3 protein. The sample comprises more than 350,000 distinct CDR3 sequences, about 15% of which are singletons, and around 17% rests with the top ten. Looked up from germline, CDR1 is LGHDT and CDR2 is YNNKEL (reference sequence). The V end was cut by 0 bases, the J end by 9 bases, with 17 bases between. CDR3 length: 15 amino acids. The same data also went into a second study, on T cells in Graves' hyperthyroidism and ophthalmopathy.

The chain couples TRBV3-1 to TRBJ1-1; D not certain. This receptor was taken from a woman in her thirties with Graves disease. The specimen was peripheral blood mononuclear cells (PBMCs), collected at new diagnosis, from a patient treated with antithyroid drugs. CDR3 sequence (DNA): TGTGCCAGCAGCCAAGATCGGACCCATGGACCAAAAGCTTTCTTT. Encoded protein: CASSQDRTHGPKAFF.